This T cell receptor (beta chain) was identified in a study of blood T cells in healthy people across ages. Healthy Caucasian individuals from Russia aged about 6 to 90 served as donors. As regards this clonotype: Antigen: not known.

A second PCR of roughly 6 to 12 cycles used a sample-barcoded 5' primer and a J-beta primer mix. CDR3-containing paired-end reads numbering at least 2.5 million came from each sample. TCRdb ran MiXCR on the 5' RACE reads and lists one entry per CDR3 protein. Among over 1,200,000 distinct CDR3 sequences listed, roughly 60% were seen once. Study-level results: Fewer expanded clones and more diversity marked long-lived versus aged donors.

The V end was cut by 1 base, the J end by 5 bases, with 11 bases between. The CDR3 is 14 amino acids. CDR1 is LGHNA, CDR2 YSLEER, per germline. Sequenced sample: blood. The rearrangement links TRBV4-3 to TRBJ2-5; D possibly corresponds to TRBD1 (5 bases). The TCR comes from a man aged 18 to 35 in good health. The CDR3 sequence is CASSQGKGPETQYF. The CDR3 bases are TGCGCCAGCAGCCAAGGAAAGGGGCCCGAGACCCAGTACTTC.